The sequence of this TCR beta chain was determined in a study of OX40 agonist ivuxolimab in advanced cancers. Looking at the study overall: Ivuxolimab doses were 0.01, 0.1, 0.3, 1.5, 3 or 10 mg/kg every 2 weeks. In three patients, partial responses were observed, one with hepatocellular carcinoma and two with cutaneous melanoma.

V dropped 4 bases and J dropped 2; count of bases not matched to a gene: 4. The CDR3 spans 14 residues. CDR1 is SGHRS, CDR2 YFSETQ, per germline. The cohort excluded patients with autoimmune disease history or systemic immunosuppression. Blood samples were obtained at baseline, cycle 4 day 1, and cycle 7 day 1. Only in-frame clones appear in the TCRdb table, and some are missing; sequencing was by immunoSEQ multiplex PCR. This sample has fewer than 140,000 clones, with 90% found just once. Source: CD4+ or CD8+ T cells sorted from blood, taken in a trial of the OX40 agonist ivuxolimab. The genes are TRBV5-1 and TRBJ2-7, with 9 bases that match TRBD1. The TCR was taken from an adult with an advanced solid tumor such as melanoma, head and neck, liver or kidney cancer. The CDR3 loop reads CASSADRGPYEQYF. CDR3 DNA: TGCGCCAGCAGCGCGGACAGGGGCCCCTACGAGCAGTACTTC.